Listed here are 14 T cell receptor beta chains from one sample, sequenced in a study of PD-L1 blockade in urothelial cancer. Time point given: peripheral blood 6 weeks after treatment start. The table came from immunoSEQ multiplex PCR; TCRdb's copy has only in-frame clones and leaves some out. The data contain under 150,000 clones, roughly 89% of them seen just once; the ten biggest clones take up more than 1.5%. Sequencing was performed on PBMCs, taken around atezolizumab (anti-PD-L1) treatment. These receptors came from a man aged 55-75 years with urothelial cancer.

The rearrangement links TRBV5-1 to TRBJ2-3; D not certain. Germline values: CDR1 SGHRS, CDR2 YFSETQ. The CDR3 is 15 amino acids. V was clipped by 0 bases and J by 2 bases, with 10 bases between them. The CDR3 is CASSLDGSPTDTQYF. CDR3 in DNA: TGCGCCAGCAGCTTGGATGGCAGTCCCACAGATACGCAGTATTTT.

The CDR3 sequence: CASSEQANTEAFF. Written as DNA, the CDR3 is TGTGCCAGCAGTGAACAGGCAAACACTGAAGCTTTCTTT. The chain links TRBV2 to TRBJ1-1; D remains unclear. The V end lost 2 bases, the J end lost 2 bases, and 6 bases lay between the germline ends. The CDR3 has 13 residues. CDR1 and CDR2 from the germline V gene are SNHLY and FYNNEI. Full variable domain (missing parts from reference TRBV2 and TRBJ1-1): EPEVTQTPSHQVTQMGQEVILRCVPISNHLYFYWYRQILGQKVEFLVSFYNNEISEKSEIFDDQFSVERPDGSNFTLKIRSTKLEDSAMYFCASSEQANTEAFFGQGTRLTVV.

The chain uses TRBV11-2 and TRBJ1-1; TRBD1 might be the D (5 bases). Germline V gives CDR1 SGHAT, CDR2 FQNNGV. V gave up 1 base and J gave up 3 bases, with 12 bases separating them. There are 15 residues in the CDR3. CDR3 nucleotide sequence: TGTGCCAGCAGCTTAGGGGCAGGGCTTGACACTGAAGCTTTCTTT. Translated, it gives CASSLGAGLDTEAFF.

The chain is built from TRBV7-3 and TRBJ2-2; 7 bases align to TRBD1. V gave up 3 bases and J gave up 6 bases; unmatched junction bases: 7. The CDR3 extends over 15 amino acids. CDR1 and CDR2 (germline): SGHTA, FQGTGA. The CDR3 bases are TGTGCCAGCAGCTTGACCGGACAGGAGGCCGGGGAGCTGTTTTTT. Protein product: CASSLTGQEAGELFF.

The V gene is TRBV27, the J gene TRBJ2-1; TRBD2 aligns across 12 bases. V dropped 8 bases and J dropped 7; count of bases not matched to a gene: 12. The CDR3 is 16 amino acids. Germline-derived CDR1 and CDR2 are MNHEY and SMNVEV (reference sequence). For the CDR3, the DNA is TGTGCCAGCGAGAGGGCTAGCGGGGGGGCGGGTAATGAGCAGTTCTTC. Its translation: CASERASGGAGNEQFF.

The chain recombines TRBV4-2 with TRBJ1-2; 8 nucleotides line up with TRBD1. The germline V gene has CDR1 LGHNA and CDR2 YNFKEQ. Trimming at V came to 11 bases and at J to 4 bases, leaving 9 bases not matched to a gene. This CDR3 is 13 amino acids long. The CDR3 DNA reads TGTGCCGCCTCACAGGGGGTGGCCTATGGCTACACCTTC. It specifies CAASQGVAYGYTF.

DNA of the CDR3: TGCGCCAGCAGCTTGGGGGACAGGGGGCTTGCGGAGACCCAGTACTTC. Protein product: CASSLGDRGLAETQYF. The gene calls are TRBV5-1 and TRBJ2-5; 12 bases agree with TRBD1. The CDR3 extends over 16 amino acids. V dropped 0 bases and J dropped 5; count of bases not matched to a gene: 5. Germline-derived CDR1 and CDR2 are SGHRS and YFSETQ.

The sample holds a few counts of this clone. The chain uses TRBV9 and TRBJ1-1, with 9 positions matching TRBD1. There are 14 residues in the CDR3. Germline-derived CDR1 and CDR2 are SGDLS and YYNGEE. With V trimmed by 4 bases and J by 4 bases, 5 bases remained unmatched. This chain's CDR3 is CASSIGQGTTEAFF. The DNA for the CDR3 is TGTGCCAGCAGCATCGGACAGGGGACCACTGAAGCTTTCTTT. The variable domain in full, with the rest retrieved from reference TRBV9 and TRBJ1-1, is DSGVTQTPKHLITATGQRVTLRCSPRSGDLSVYWYQQSLDQGLQFLIQYYNGEERAKGNILERFSAQQFPDLHSELNLSSLELGDSALYFCASSIGQGTTEAFFGQGTRLTVV.

This chain joins TRBV10-3 and TRBJ1-6; TRBD1 matches at 9 bases. This CDR3 has 14 amino acids. The trim removed 10 bases at V and 5 bases at J, leaving 6 bases unmatched. Germline CDR1 is ENHRY and CDR2 is SYGVKD. The CDR3 protein is CATGTGTDNSPLHF. The CDR3 DNA reads TGTGCCACCGGGACAGGGACGGATAATTCACCCCTCCACTTT.

V gene TRBV11-2 combines with J gene TRBJ2-3; 11 bases fit TRBD2. The CDR3 extends over 16 amino acids. Germline CDR1 and CDR2: SGHAT and FQNNGV. The trim removed 4 bases at V and 4 bases at J, leaving 7 bases unmatched. The CDR3 loop is CASSYLTSGSADTQYF. The CDR3 bases are TGTGCCAGCAGCTACCTAACTAGCGGGAGCGCAGATACGCAGTATTTT. Filled out from reference TRBV11-2 and TRBJ2-3, the complete variable domain reads EAGVAQSPRYKIIEKRQSVAFWCNPISGHATLYWYQQILGQGPKLLIQFQNNGVVDDSQLPKDRFSAERLKGVDSTLKIQPAKLEDSAVYLCASSYLTSGSADTQYFGPGTRLTVL.

The chain is built from TRBV29-1 and TRBJ2-7; no clear D. The CDR3 spans 13 residues. From germline, CDR1 is SQVTM and CDR2 ANQGSEA. Deletions cut 4 bases from V and 0 bases from J, with 10 bases between. The CDR3 coding sequence is TGCAGCGTTGCGCTTCTCGGCTCCTACGAGCAGTACTTC. Protein sequence: CSVALLGSYEQYF.

This clone was recorded only once. This rearrangement joins TRBV9 to TRBJ1-6, with 7 bases matching TRBD1. Per germline, CDR1 SGDLS and CDR2 YYNGEE. CDR3 length: 15 amino acids. V lost 2 bases to trimming and J lost 9 bases; unmatched junction nucleotides: 8. This chain's CDR3 is CASSVRGGEGSPLHF. The DNA of the CDR3 is TGTGCCAGCAGCGTCCGAGGGGGCGAAGGTTCACCCCTCCACTTT.

The chain combines TRBV11-1 with TRBJ1-2; the match to TRBD1 covers 7 bases. Trimming at V came to 5 bases and at J to 2 bases, leaving 5 bases not matched to a gene. The germline CDR1 and CDR2 sequences are SGHAT and FQDESV (reference sequence). The CDR3 runs 14 residues. In nucleotides, the CDR3 is TGTGCCAGCAGCGTAGGACAGGTGAACTATGGCTACACCTTC. Protein: CASSVGQVNYGYTF.

The chain carries TRBV18 and TRBJ2-5; 10 bases match TRBD1. V lost 1 base, J lost 2 bases, and 4 bases stayed unmatched. The V gene's germline CDR1 is KGHSH and CDR2 LQKENI. The CDR3 spans 16 residues. The CDR3 protein is CASSPRDRGGQETQYF. CDR3 nucleotide sequence: TGTGCCAGCTCACCACGGGACAGGGGTGGGCAAGAGACCCAGTACTTC. The whole variable domain, filled in from reference TRBV18 and TRBJ2-5, reads NAGVMQNPRHLVRRRGQEARLRCSPMKGHSHVYWYRQLPEEGLKFMVYLQKENIIDESGMPKERFSAEFPKEGPSILRIQQVVRGDSAAYFCASSPRDRGGQETQYFGPGTRLLVL.